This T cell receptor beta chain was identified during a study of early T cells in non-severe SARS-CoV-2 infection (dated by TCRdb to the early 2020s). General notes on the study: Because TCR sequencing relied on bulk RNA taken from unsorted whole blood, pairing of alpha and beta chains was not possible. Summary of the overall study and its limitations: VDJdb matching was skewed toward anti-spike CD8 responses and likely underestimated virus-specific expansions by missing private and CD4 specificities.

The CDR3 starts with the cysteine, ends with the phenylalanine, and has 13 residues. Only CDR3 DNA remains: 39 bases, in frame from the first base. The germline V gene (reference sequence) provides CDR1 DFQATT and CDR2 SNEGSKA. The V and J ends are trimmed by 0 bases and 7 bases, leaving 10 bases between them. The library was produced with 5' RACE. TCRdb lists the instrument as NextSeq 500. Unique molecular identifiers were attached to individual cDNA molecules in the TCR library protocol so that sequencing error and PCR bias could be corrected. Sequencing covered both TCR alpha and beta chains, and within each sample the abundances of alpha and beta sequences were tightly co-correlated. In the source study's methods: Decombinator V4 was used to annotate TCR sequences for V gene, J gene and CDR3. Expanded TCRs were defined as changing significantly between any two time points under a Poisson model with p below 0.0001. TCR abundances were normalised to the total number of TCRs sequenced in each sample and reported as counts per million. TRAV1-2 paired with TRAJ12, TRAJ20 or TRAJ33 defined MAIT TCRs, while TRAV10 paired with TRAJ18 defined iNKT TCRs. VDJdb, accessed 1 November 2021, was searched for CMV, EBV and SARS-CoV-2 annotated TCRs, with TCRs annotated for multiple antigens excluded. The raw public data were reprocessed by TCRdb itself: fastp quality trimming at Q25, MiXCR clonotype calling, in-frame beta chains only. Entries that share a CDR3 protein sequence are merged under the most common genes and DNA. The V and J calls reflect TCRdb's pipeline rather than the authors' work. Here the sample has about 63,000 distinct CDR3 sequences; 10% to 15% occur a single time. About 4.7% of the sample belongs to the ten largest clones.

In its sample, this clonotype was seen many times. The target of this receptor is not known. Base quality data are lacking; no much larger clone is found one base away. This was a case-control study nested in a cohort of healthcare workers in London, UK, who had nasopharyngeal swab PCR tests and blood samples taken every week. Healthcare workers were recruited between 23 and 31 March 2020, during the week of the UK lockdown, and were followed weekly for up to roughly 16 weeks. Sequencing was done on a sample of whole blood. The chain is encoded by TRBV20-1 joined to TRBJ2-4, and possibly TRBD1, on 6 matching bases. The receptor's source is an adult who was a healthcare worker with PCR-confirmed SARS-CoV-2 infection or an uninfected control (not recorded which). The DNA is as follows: TGCAGTGCTAGAGATTCGCAGGGGAACATTCAGTACTTC. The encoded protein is CSARDSQGNIQYF.